These 5 T cell receptor beta chains came from one sample sequenced in a study of shared clonotypes between healthy human individuals. In the naive CD8 group, cells lacked CD45RO and were positively selected for CCR7, so terminally differentiated effector memory CD45RA+ cells were left out. Assay used: immunoSEQ multiplex PCR; TCRdb lists only in-frame clones, some missing. Of around 2.1 million clones listed, just over 90% are singletons. Material: naive CD8+ T cells from PBMCs. The receptors come from a man aged 18 to 29 in good health. Some clones in this sample may be carry-over from other donors' samples.

The chain combines TRBV19 with TRBJ2-7; D unresolved. The germline CDR1 and CDR2 sequences are LNHDA and SQIVND (reference sequence). V lost 5 bases and J lost 1, with 15 bases in between. The CDR3 runs to 15 residues. CDR3 bases: TGTGCCAGTAGTCCTGGACGGTGGGCTTCCTACGAGCAGTACTTC. The encoded protein is CASSPGRWASYEQYF.

The chain uses TRBV9 and TRBJ1-1, with D unclear. Between the trimmed V and J ends, which lost 4 bases and 4 bases, there was a span of 11 bases. Germline V CDR1 and CDR2: SGDLS, YYNGEE. This CDR3 is 13 amino acids long. In nucleotides, the CDR3 is TGTGCCAGCAGCCTAAGGGTATCCACTGAAGCTTTCTTT. It translates to CASSLRVSTEAFF.

The chain is built from TRBV27 and TRBJ1-5; D not resolved. Germline CDR1 reads MNHEY; CDR2 reads SMNVEV (reference sequence). This CDR3 region has 12 residues. Trimming removed 5 bases from V and 5 bases from J, with 7 bases in between. The CDR3 here is CASSAADQPQHF. CDR3 nucleotides: TGTGCCAGCAGTGCCGCGGATCAGCCCCAGCATTTT.

In this sample, this clone turned up once. The V and J genes are TRBV9 and TRBJ1-1; D is ambiguous. This CDR3 comprises 12 residues. V lost 4 bases, J lost 4 bases, and 8 bases lay in between. CDR1 and CDR2 (germline): SGDLS, YYNGEE. The CDR3 DNA follows: TGTGCCAGCAGCCCCTGGGGCACTGAAGCTTTCTTT. It specifies CASSPWGTEAFF.

The V gene is TRBV7-2, the J gene TRBJ2-1; the match to TRBD2 covers 9 bases. Trimming removed 5 bases from V and 8 bases from J; junction bases left unmatched: 16. This CDR3 comprises 17 residues. CDR1 and CDR2 (germline): SGHTA, FQGNSA. This CDR3 is CASSLEGREGLGDEQFF. The CDR3 nucleotides are TGTGCCAGCAGCCTAGAGGGGCGGGAGGGCCTGGGCGATGAGCAGTTCTTC.